Described below is a single TCR beta chain sequence and its context. This entry is derived from a study of blood T cell repertoires in COVID-19. Study summary: The United States, Italy and Spain supplied acute and convalescent COVID-19 samples. The analysed material was cDNA or gDNA that came from T cells, B-cell-depleted T cells, or PBMCs.

As handled by the study authors: The assay estimated nucleated cells by amplifying reference gene primers. Here immunoSEQ multiplex PCR was the method, and the copy in TCRdb shows in-frame clones only, minus some. Clonal size and the V and J genes are those of that table, whereas D and trimming came from the DNA. This sample carries approximately 89,000 clones, more than 90% of them seen once, and the ten largest clones take 3.5% to 5%. Trimming took 5 bases from V and 8 from J; bases not matched to a gene: 9. Per germline, CDR1 SNHLY and CDR2 FYNNEI. This CDR3 is built from 14 residues. The source material was peripheral blood. The source is a human donor with active COVID-19. The donor label of this sample is uncertain. The chain carries TRBV2 and TRBJ1-5, with 7 bases fitting TRBD1. The CDR3 DNA is TGTGCCAGCAGTAAAGACAGGGCGGACGAGCCCCAGCATTTT. It encodes CASSKDRADEPQHF.